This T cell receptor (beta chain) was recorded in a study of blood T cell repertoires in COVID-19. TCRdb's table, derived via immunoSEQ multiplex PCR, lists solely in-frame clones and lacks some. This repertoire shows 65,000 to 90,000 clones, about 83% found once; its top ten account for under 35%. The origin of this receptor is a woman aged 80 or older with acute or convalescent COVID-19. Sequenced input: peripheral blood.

CDR3 coding DNA: TGTGCCAGCTCACCAGCGGCTAGCCAGGGGGGCGAGCAGTACTTC. This translates into CASSPAASQGGEQYF. The chain joins TRBV18 to TRBJ2-7, with D possibly matching TRBD1 (7 bases). CDR1 is KGHSH, CDR2 LQKENI, per germline. The length of the CDR3 is 15 residues. The V end lost 2 bases, the J end lost 6 bases, and 17 bases lay between the germline ends. Supplemented by reference TRBV18 and TRBJ2-7, the full variable domain reads NAGVMQNPRHLVRRRGQEARLRCSPMKGHSHVYWYRQLPEEGLKFMVYLQKENIIDESGMPKERFSAEFPKEGPSILRIQQVVRGDSAAYFCASSPAASQGGEQYFGPGTRLTVT.